The clone carrying this TCR beta chain was counted between two and nine times. Its antigen is unidentified. The data were taken from a study of T cells in Graves' hyperthyroidism and ophthalmopathy. Regarding the study as a whole: Ophthalmopathy, as predicted by the model, came a median approximately 6.5 months after the prediction.

Amplified regions were TCR beta CDR3 sequences from RNA transcripts. First-round RT-PCR targeting the TCR CDR3 was performed with the HTBI primer set. TCRdb re-called the multiplex PCR reads through MiXCR, storing one row per CDR3 protein. The data contain over 350,000 distinct CDR3 sequences, roughly 13% of them singletons. The clonotype originates from a man over 45 with Graves' ophthalmopathy. Sequencing was done on a sample of blood.

As DNA, the CDR3 is TGTGCCAGTAGTATAACGACTAGCGGGAGGGCCCGGTCAATAAATGAGCAGTTCTTC. It codes for CASSITTSGRARSINEQFF. The J gene is TRBJ2-1, the V gene TRBV19, with 14 bases identical to TRBD2. Germline lookup yields CDR1 LNHDA and CDR2 SQIVND (reference sequence). CDR3 length equals 19 residues. The junction had 13 bases not matched to a gene; V was cut back by 2 bases and J by 7 bases. Variable domain in full (rest from reference TRBV19 and TRBJ2-1): DGGITQSPKYLFRKEGQNVTLSCEQNLNHDAMYWYRQDPGQGLRLIYYSQIVNDFQKGDIAEGYSVSREKKESFPLTVTSAQKNPTAFYLCASSITTSGRARSINEQFFGPGTRLTVL.